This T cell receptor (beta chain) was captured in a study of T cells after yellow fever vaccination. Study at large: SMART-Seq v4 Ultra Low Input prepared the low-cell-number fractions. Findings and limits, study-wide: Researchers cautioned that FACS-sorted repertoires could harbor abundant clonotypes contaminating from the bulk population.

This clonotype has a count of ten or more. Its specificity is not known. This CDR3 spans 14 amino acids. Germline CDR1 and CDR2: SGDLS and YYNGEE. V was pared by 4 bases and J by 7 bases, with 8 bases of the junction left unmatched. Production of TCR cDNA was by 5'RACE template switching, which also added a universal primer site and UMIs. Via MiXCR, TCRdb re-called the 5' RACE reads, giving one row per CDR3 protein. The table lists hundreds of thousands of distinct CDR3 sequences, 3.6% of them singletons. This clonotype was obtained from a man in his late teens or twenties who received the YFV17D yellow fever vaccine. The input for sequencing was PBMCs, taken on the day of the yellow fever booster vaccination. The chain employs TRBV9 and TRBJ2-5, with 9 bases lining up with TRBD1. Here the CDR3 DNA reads TGTGCCAGCAGCCCGGACAGGGGCCCTCGGACCCAGTACTTC. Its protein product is CASSPDRGPRTQYF.